This TCR beta chain was captured in a study of T cells in Graves' hyperthyroidism and ophthalmopathy. Overall study results and limits: Separating ophthalmopathy from stable hyperthyroidism was achieved by a 13 V-J model. The model made its ophthalmopathy prediction, and onset followed a median around 6.5 months later.

This clonotype occurred many times. No antigen is known for it. Template material for amplifying TCR beta CDR3 regions consisted of RNA transcripts. First-round RT-PCR of the TCR CDR3 relied on the HTBI primer set. TCRdb re-analysed the multiplex PCR reads in MiXCR, keeping a single row per CDR3 protein. This table holds a few hundred thousand distinct CDR3 sequences, around a sixth found once. Material for sequencing was blood. The receptor's source is a young woman with Graves' hyperthyroidism.

Here the CDR3 DNA reads TGTGCCAGCAGCCAAGCGGGTAGGGGACACGAGCAGTACTTC. Its protein product is CASSQAGRGHEQYF. This chain connects TRBV3-1 to TRBJ2-7; D may correspond to TRBD1 or TRBD2 (5 bases each). The CDR3 extends over 14 amino acids. Trimming took 1 base from V and 5 from J, leaving 12 bases between them. Germline V CDR1 and CDR2: LGHDT, YNNKEL (reference sequence).